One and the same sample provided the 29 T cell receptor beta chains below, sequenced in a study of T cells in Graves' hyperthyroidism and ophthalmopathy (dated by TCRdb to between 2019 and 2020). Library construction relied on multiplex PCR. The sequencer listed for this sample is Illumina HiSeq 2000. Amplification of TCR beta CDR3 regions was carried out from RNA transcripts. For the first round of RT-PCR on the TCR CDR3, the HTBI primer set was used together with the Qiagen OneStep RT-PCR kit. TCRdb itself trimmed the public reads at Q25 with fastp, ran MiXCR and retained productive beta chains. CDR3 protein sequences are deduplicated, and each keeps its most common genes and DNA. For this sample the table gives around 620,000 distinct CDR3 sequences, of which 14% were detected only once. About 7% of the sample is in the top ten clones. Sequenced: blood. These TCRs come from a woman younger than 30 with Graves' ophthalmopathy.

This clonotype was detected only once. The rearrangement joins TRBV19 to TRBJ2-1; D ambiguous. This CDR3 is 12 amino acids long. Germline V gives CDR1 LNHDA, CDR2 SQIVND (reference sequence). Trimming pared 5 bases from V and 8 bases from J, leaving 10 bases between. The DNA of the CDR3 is TGTGCCAGTAGTCCCGGATGGTATGAGCAGTTCTTC. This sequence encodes CASSPGWYEQFF.

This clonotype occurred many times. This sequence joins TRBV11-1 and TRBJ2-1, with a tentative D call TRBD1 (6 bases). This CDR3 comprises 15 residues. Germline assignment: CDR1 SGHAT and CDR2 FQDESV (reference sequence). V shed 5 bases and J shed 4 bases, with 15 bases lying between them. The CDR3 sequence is CASSLDVQGYNEQFF. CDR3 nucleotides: TGTGCCAGCAGCCTTGATGTACAGGGATACAATGAGCAGTTCTTC.

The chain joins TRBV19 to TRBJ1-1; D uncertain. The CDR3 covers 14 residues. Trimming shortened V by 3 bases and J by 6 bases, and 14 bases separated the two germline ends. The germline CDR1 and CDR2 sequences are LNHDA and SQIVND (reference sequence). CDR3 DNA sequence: TGTGCCAGTAGTATCGGTGGGTCTAGGTCTGAAGCTTTCTTT. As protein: CASSIGGSRSEAFF.

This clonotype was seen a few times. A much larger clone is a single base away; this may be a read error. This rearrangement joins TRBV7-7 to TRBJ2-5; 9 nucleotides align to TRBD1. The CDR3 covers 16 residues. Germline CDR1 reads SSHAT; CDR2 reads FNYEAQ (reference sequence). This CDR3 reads CASSLARGTGTETQYF. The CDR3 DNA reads TGTGCTAGCAGCTTAGCGAGGGGGACAGGGACGGAGACCCAGTACTTC.

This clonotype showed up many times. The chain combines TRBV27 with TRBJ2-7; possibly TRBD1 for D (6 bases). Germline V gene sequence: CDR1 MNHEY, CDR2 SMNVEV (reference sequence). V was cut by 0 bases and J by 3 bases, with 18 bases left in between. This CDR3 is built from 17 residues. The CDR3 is CASSLSAFRGTYYEQYF. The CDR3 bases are TGTGCCAGCAGTTTATCGGCTTTTAGGGGGACGTACTACGAGCAGTACTTC.

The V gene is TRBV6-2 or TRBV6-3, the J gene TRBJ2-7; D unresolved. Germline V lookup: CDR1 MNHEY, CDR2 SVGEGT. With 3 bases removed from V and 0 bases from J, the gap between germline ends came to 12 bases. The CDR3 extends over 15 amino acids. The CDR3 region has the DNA TGTGCCAGCAGTTATGGTGAGAGATCCTCCTACGAGCAGTACTTC. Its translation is CASSYGERSSYEQYF.

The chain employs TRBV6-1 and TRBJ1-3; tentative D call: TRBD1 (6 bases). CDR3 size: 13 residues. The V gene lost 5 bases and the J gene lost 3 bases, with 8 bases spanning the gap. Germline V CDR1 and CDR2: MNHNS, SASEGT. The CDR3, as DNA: TGTGCCAGCAGTCCAGGGGTTGGAAACACCATATATTTT. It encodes CASSPGVGNTIYF.

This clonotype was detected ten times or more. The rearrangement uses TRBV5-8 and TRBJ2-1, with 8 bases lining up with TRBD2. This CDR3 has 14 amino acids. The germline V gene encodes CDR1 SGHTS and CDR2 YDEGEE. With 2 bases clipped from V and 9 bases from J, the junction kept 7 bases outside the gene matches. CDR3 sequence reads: CASSLRTSRGEQFF. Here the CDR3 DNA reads TGTGCCAGCAGCTTAAGGACTAGCCGGGGTGAGCAGTTCTTC.

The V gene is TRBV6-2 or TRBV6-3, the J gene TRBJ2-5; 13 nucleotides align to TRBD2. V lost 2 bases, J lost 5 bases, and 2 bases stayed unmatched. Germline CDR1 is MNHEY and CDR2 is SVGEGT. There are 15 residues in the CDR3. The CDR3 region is CASSYPTSGRETQYF. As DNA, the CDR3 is TGTGCCAGCAGTTACCCGACTAGCGGGAGGGAGACCCAGTACTTC.

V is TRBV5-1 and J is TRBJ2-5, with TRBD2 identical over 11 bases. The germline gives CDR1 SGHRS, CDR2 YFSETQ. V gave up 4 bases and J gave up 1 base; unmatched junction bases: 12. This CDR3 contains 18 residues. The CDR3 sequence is CASSPTGSSGRRQETQYF. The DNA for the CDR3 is TGCGCCAGCAGCCCGACGGGGTCTAGCGGGAGGCGCCAAGAGACCCAGTACTTC.

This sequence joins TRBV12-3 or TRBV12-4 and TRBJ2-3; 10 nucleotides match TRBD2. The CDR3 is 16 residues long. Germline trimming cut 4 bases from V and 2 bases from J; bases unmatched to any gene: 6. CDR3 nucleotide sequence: TGTGCCAGCAGTTGGGTAGCGGGAGGCAACACAGATACGCAGTATTTT. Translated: CASSWVAGGNTDTQYF.

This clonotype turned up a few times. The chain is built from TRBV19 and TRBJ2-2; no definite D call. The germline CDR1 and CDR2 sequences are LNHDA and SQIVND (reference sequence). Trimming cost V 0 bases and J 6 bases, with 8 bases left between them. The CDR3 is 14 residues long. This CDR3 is CASSIDRGPGELFF. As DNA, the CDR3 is TGTGCCAGTAGTATAGACAGAGGACCCGGGGAGCTGTTTTTT.

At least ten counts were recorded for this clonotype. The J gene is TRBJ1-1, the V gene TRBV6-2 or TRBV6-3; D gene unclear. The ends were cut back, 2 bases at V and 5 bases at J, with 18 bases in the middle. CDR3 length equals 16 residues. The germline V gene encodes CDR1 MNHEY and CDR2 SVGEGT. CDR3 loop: CASSYLGRGEGTEAFF. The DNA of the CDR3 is TGTGCCAGCAGTTACCTCGGGCGGGGTGAGGGAACTGAAGCTTTCTTT.

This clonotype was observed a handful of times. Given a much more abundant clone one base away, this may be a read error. The CDR3 nucleotides are TGTGCCAGTTCTTCTAGGGTTGGCGAGCAGTACTTC. Translation gives CASSSRVGEQYF. The gene calls are TRBV28 and TRBJ2-7; D unresolved. Per germline, CDR1 MDHEN and CDR2 SYDVKM. Trimming stripped 9 bases from V and 6 bases from J, with 15 bases between. The CDR3 runs 12 residues.

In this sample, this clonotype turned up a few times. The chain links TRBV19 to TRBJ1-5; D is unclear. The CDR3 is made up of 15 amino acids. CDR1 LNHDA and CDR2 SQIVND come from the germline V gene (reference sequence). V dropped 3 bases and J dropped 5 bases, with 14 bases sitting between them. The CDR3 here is CASSIGWVDHQPQHF. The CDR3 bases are TGTGCCAGTAGTATCGGTTGGGTAGATCATCAGCCCCAGCATTTT.

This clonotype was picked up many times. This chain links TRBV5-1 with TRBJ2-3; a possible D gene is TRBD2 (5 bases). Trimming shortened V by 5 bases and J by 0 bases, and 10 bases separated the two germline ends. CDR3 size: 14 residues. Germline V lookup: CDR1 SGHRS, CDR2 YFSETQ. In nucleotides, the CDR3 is TGCGCCAGCAGACGTAGCGATAGCACAGATACGCAGTATTTT. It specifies CASRRSDSTDTQYF.

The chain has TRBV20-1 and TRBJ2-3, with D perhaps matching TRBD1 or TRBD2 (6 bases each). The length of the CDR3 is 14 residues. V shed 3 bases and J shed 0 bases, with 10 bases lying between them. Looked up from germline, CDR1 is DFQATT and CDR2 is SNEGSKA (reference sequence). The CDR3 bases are TGCAGTGCTAGCGGGGGCCGCAGCACAGATACGCAGTATTTT. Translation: CSASGGRSTDTQYF.

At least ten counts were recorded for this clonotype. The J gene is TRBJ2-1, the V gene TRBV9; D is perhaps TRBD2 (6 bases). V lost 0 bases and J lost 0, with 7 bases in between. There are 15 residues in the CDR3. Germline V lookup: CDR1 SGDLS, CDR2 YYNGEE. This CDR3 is CASSVAGDSYNEQFF. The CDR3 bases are TGTGCCAGCAGCGTAGCGGGAGACTCCTACAATGAGCAGTTCTTC.

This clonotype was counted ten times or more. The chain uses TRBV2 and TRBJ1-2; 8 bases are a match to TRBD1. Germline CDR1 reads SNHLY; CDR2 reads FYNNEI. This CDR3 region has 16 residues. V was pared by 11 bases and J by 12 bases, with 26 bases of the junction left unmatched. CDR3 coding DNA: TGTGCCGGGCGGGGGGGATTTTCCGGGACAGGCGTTTTTGACACCTTC. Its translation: CAGRGGFSGTGVFDTF.

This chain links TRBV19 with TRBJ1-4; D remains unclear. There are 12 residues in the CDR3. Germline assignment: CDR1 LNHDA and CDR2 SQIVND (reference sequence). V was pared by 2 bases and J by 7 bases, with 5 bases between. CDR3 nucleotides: TGTGCCAGTAGTATAAGAGGTGAAAAACTGTTTTTT. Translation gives CASSIRGEKLFF. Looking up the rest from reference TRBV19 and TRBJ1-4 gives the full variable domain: DGGITQSPKYLFRKEGQNVTLSCEQNLNHDAMYWYRQDPGQGLRLIYYSQIVNDFQKGDIAEGYSVSREKKESFPLTVTSAQKNPTAFYLCASSIRGEKLFFGSGTQLSVL.

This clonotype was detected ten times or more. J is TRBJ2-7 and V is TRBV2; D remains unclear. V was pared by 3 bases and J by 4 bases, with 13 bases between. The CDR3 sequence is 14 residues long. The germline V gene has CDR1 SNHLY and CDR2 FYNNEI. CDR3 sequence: CASSESAATYEQYF. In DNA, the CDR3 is TGTGCCAGCAGTGAGTCAGCCGCAACTTACGAGCAGTACTTC.

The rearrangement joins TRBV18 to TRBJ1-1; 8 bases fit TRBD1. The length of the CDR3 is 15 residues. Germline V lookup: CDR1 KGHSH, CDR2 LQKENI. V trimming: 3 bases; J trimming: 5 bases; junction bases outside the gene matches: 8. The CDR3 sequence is CASSPTRGRGTEAFF. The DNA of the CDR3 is TGTGCCAGCTCACCTACCAGGGGGCGGGGGACTGAAGCTTTCTTT.

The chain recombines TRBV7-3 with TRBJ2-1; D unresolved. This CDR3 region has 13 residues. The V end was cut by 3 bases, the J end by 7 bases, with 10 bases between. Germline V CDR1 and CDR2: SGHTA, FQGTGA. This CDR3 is CASSLTRNNEQFF. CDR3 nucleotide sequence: TGTGCCAGCAGCTTGACCAGAAATAATGAGCAGTTCTTC.

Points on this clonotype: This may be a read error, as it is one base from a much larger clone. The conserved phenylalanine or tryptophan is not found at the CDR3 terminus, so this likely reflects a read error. CDR3 coding DNA: TGTGCCAGCACCCCCGGGACTAGCGGGACCAATGAGCAGTTCCTC. Its translation: CASTPGTSGTNEQFL. The V gene is TRBV27, the J gene TRBJ2-1, with 13 positions matching TRBD2. The V gene's germline CDR1 is MNHEY and CDR2 SMNVEV (reference sequence). Trimming took 7 bases from V and 6 from J; bases not matched to a gene: 6. The CDR3 is made up of 15 amino acids.

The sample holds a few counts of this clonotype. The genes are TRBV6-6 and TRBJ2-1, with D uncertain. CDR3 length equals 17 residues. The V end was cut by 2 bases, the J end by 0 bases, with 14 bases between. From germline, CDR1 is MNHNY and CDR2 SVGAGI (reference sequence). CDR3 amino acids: CASSYEFERISYNEQFF. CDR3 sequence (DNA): TGTGCCAGCAGTTACGAGTTCGAGCGCATCTCCTACAATGAGCAGTTCTTC.

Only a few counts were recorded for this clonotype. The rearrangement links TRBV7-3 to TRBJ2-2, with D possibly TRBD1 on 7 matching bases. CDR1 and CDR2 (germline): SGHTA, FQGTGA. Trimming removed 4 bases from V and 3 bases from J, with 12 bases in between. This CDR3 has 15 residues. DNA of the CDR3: TGTGCCAGCAGCTCGGGGGACAGCTACACCGGGGAGCTGTTTTTT. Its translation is CASSSGDSYTGELFF.

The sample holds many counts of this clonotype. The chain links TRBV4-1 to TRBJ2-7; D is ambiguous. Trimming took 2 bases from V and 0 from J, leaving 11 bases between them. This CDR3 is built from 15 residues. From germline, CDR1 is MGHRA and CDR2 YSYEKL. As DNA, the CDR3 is TGCGCCAGCAGCCAATTCGTAGGTTTCTCCTACGAGCAGTACTTC. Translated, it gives CASSQFVGFSYEQYF.

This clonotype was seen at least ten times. The CDR3 loop is CASSEERQHGYEQYF. DNA of the CDR3: TGTGCCAGCAGTGAAGAGAGGCAGCACGGCTACGAGCAGTACTTC. The V call is TRBV2, the J call TRBJ2-7; no firm D call. Trimming took off 1 base at V and 3 bases at J, with 13 bases between the two ends. This CDR3 is 15 amino acids long. Germline loops: CDR1 SNHLY, CDR2 FYNNEI. The whole variable domain, remainder taken from reference TRBV2 and TRBJ2-7, is EPEVTQTPSHQVTQMGQEVILRCVPISNHLYFYWYRQILGQKVEFLVSFYNNEISEKSEIFDDQFSVERPDGSNFTLKIRSTKLEDSAMYFCASSEERQHGYEQYFGPGTRLTVT.

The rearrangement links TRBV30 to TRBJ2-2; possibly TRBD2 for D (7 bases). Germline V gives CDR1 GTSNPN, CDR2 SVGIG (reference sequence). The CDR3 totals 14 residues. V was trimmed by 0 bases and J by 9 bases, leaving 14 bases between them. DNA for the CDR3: TGTGCCTGGAGTGTATGGGGGGGCAAACGGGAGCTGTTTTTT. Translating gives CAWSVWGGKRELFF.